This is a list of T cell receptor beta chains from one sample in a study of T-cell reconstitution after alpha-beta-depleted transplantation in children. TCRdb independently ran MiXCR on the PCR reads; one entry per CDR3 protein. The data hold hundreds of thousands of distinct CDR3 sequences, with approximately 12% observed a single time. The sample here was PBMCs from the stem cell graft donor, taken from the stem cell graft. The receptors originated from a human donor who donated a stem cell graft to a child with combined immunodeficiency. Each CDR3 is given with its conserved first and last residue. A D gene is named only where the DNA matches it firmly. Size tells how often a clone was seen (once, few, many) or the class of an expanded clone, and some rows leave it out.

13,-,TRBJ2-7,-,TRBV18,CASSRQQSYEQYF,TGTGCCAGCTCACGACAACAAAGCTACGAGCAGTACTTC
12,-,TRBJ2-7,many,TRBV29-1,CSVEDYTYEQYF,TGCAGCGTTGAAGATTACACCTACGAGCAGTACTTC
13,-,TRBJ2-1,-,TRBV29-1,CSVAPRAKFEQFF,TGCAGCGTTGCACCTAGGGCCAAATTCGAGCAGTTCTTC
16,TRBD2,TRBJ2-3,many,TRBV5-1,CASSSSGGPSTDTQYF,TGCGCCAGCAGCAGTAGCGGGGGGCCGAGCACAGATACGCAGTATTTT
13,-,TRBJ2-7,many,TRBV27,CASSFRVTYEQYF,TGTGCCAGCAGTTTTAGGGTGACCTACGAGCAGTACTTC
14,TRBD2,TRBJ2-7,few,TRBV15,CATSRIGTSREQYF,TGTGCCACCAGCAGGATCGGGACTAGCCGCGAGCAGTACTTC
17,TRBD1,TRBJ2-2,-,TRBV10-3,CAIIDRGPFQNTGELFF,TGTGCCATCATAGACAGGGGGCCGTTCCAGAACACCGGGGAGCTGTTTTTT
17,-,TRBJ2-3,few,TRBV5-5,CASSLRLRDPTADTQYF,TGTGCCAGCAGCTTACGTCTCAGGGATCCAACAGCAGATACGCAGTATTTT
17,TRBD2,TRBJ2-7,many,TRBV29-1,CSVEGLAGGSPLYEQYF,TGCAGCGTTGAAGGGCTAGCGGGAGGGTCCCCCCTCTACGAGCAGTACTTC
15,-,TRBJ1-4,many,TRBV6-5,CASSYIGRVSEKLFF,TGTGCCAGCAGTTACATCGGGAGGGTTTCTGAAAAACTGTTTTTT
14,TRBD1,TRBJ1-4,few,TRBV12-3/TRBV12-4,CASTPQGAVEKLFF,TGTGCCAGCACCCCCCAGGGGGCTGTTGAAAAACTGTTTTTT
13,TRBD1,TRBJ1-1,many,TRBV9,CASSGQGNTEAFF,TGTGCCAGCAGTGGACAGGGGAACACTGAAGCTTTCTTT
14,-,TRBJ2-3,many,TRBV12-3/TRBV12-4,CASSLGLATDTQYF,TGTGCCAGCAGCTTAGGCCTAGCGACAGATACGCAGTATTTT
15,TRBD1,TRBJ1-6,many,TRBV7-2,CASRETGRRDSPLHF,TGTGCCAGCAGAGAGACAGGGAGGAGGGATTCACCCCTCCACTTT
16,TRBD1,TRBJ2-7,few,TRBV20-1,CSATAYAGTGPYEQYF,TGCAGTGCTACAGCCTACGCCGGGACAGGGCCCTACGAGCAGTACTTC
17,TRBD1,TRBJ2-7,-,TRBV12-3/TRBV12-4,CASSLGGTGVSGYEQYF,TGTGCCAGCAGTTTAGGAGGGACAGGGGTGTCGGGCTACGAGCAGTACTTC
13,-,TRBJ2-1,few,TRBV2,CASSGGRAVHQFF,TGTGCCAGCAGTGGGGGGAGAGCGGTCCATCAGTTCTTC
15,TRBD2,TRBJ2-1,-,TRBV6-1,CASSRRRGGLGEQFF,TGTGCCAGCAGCCGTCGTCGGGGGGGGCTTGGGGAGCAGTTCTTC
13,-,TRBJ1-5,many,TRBV12-3/TRBV12-4,CASSLLGNQPQHF,TGTGCCAGCAGTTTGCTTGGCAATCAGCCCCAGCATTTT
14,-,TRBJ2-4,-,TRBV29-1,CSASLEVAKNIQYF,TGCAGCGCATCACTCGAAGTAGCCAAAAACATTCAGTACTTC
15,TRBD2,TRBJ2-3,-,TRBV7-9,CASSLGAGGVYTQYF,TGTGCCAGCAGCTTAGGAGCGGGAGGAGTTTATACGCAGTATTTT
13,-,TRBJ2-1,-,TRBV3-1,CASRGAGVFEQFF,TGTGCCAGCAGAGGGGCAGGGGTTTTTGAGCAGTTCTTC
16,TRBD2,TRBJ2-7,-,TRBV3-1,CASSHQRTSGSNEQYF,TGTGCCAGCAGCCACCAAAGGACTAGCGGGAGTAACGAGCAGTACTTC
14,TRBD1,TRBJ2-7,few,TRBV10-3,CAISGQDGSYEQYF,TGTGCCATCAGCGGACAGGACGGTTCCTACGAGCAGTACTTC
15,-,TRBJ2-5,few,TRBV12-3/TRBV12-4,CASSPPGLGGETQYF,TGTGCCAGCAGCCCGCCGGGCCTCGGGGGCGAGACCCAGTACTTC
16,TRBD2,TRBJ2-3,-,TRBV9,CASSAGLAGGPWTQYF,TGTGCCAGCAGCGCCGGACTAGCGGGGGGCCCGTGGACGCAGTATTTT
13,TRBD1,TRBJ2-3,-,TRBV29-1,CSVGQGGTDTQYF,TGCAGCGTTGGACAGGGCGGCACAGATACGCAGTATTTT
16,-,TRBJ1-5,-,TRBV20-1,CSARDGGQGGDQPQHF,TGCAGTGCTAGAGATGGAGGGCAGGGAGGCGATCAGCCCCAGCATTTT
16,-,TRBJ1-6,-,TRBV15,CATSRERGGNNSPLHF,TGTGCCACCAGCAGGGAGAGGGGCGGAAATAATTCACCCCTCCACTTT
13,TRBD2,TRBJ2-1,-,TRBV12-3/TRBV12-4,CASSSGKLGEQFF,TGTGCCAGCAGTAGCGGGAAGTTAGGAGAGCAGTTCTTC
12,-,TRBJ1-2,-,TRBV6-5,CASRWGADGYTF,TGTGCCAGCAGATGGGGGGCTGATGGCTACACCTTC
15,TRBD1,TRBJ2-1,-,TRBV6-5,CASSYGNRGLNEQFF,TGTGCCAGCAGTTACGGGAACAGGGGGCTAAATGAGCAGTTCTTC
13,TRBD1,TRBJ2-3,many,TRBV3-1,CASRRTGVDTQYF,TGTGCCAGCAGACGGACAGGGGTGGATACGCAGTATTTT
12,-,TRBJ2-7,few,TRBV3-1,CASSPKPAEQYF,TGTGCCAGCAGCCCTAAGCCTGCCGAGCAGTACTTC
13,-,TRBJ2-2,few,TRBV30,CAYKGFGAGELFF,TGTGCCTACAAGGGGTTTGGTGCCGGGGAGCTGTTTTTT
13,-,TRBJ1-5,-,TRBV6-6,CASSYGGYQPQHF,TGTGCCAGCAGTTACGGGGGGTACCAGCCCCAGCATTTT
12,-,TRBJ2-1,once,TRBV29-1,CSVELTTLGQFF,TGCAGCGTTGAATTGACTACCCTAGGGCAGTTCTTC
11,-,TRBJ2-5,-,TRBV20-1,CSVLSGETQYF,TGCAGTGTTCTTTCGGGGGAGACCCAGTACTTC
15,-,TRBJ2-5,many,TRBV4-3,CASSLVGGRGETQYF,TGCGCCAGCAGTCTTGTCGGGGGGCGCGGAGAGACCCAGTACTTC
15,-,TRBJ1-3,few,TRBV10-3,CAISESPMTRNTIYF,TGTGCCATCAGTGAATCTCCCATGACAAGAAACACCATATATTTT
15,-,TRBJ1-3,many,TRBV4-2,CASSRQVISGNTIYF,TGTGCCAGCAGCCGTCAGGTCATCTCTGGAAACACCATATATTTT
14,-,TRBJ1-5,-,TRBV7-2,CASSPTRLGQPQHF,TGTGCCAGCAGTCCTACCCGTTTGGGTCAGCCCCAGCATTTT
15,-,TRBJ2-3,-,TRBV7-2,CASSPLGETTDTQYF,TGTGCCAGCAGCCCTCTAGGGGAAACCACAGATACGCAGTATTTT
16,TRBD2,TRBJ2-3,few,TRBV30,CAWSVLGGGSTDTQYF,TGTGCCTGGAGTGTCTTAGGCGGGGGATCGACAGATACGCAGTATTTT
13,TRBD1,TRBJ1-2,few,TRBV12-3/TRBV12-4,CASSLGTGTGYTF,TGTGCCAGCAGTTTAGGGACAGGCACAGGCTACACCTTC
16,TRBD1,TRBJ2-5,few,TRBV5-4,CASSLWGQGGQETQYF,TGTGCCAGCAGCTTGTGGGGACAGGGAGGCCAAGAGACCCAGTACTTC
14,-,TRBJ1-1,many,TRBV20-1,CSARGSGADTEAFF,TGCAGTGCTAGAGGATCCGGGGCGGACACTGAAGCTTTCTTT
14,-,TRBJ1-1,-,TRBV6-1,CASSKFRGDTEAFF,TGTGCCAGCAGTAAATTCCGGGGGGACACTGAAGCTTTCTTT
14,-,TRBJ2-7,many,TRBV29-1,CSVVGTQRRDEQYF,TGCAGCGTTGTGGGGACCCAGAGAAGGGACGAGCAGTACTTC
14,-,TRBJ1-1,-,TRBV7-8,CASSLVSGNTEAFF,TGTGCCAGCAGCTTAGTGTCAGGGAACACTGAAGCTTTCTTT
15,TRBD2,TRBJ2-3,many,TRBV6-5,CASSSPGGSADTQYF,TGTGCCAGCAGTTCTCCGGGAGGGTCGGCAGATACGCAGTATTTT
16,-,TRBJ1-3,few,TRBV9,CASNVRKRYSGNTIYF,TGTGCCAGCAACGTACGTAAACGATACTCTGGAAACACCATATATTTT
15,-,TRBJ2-7,-,TRBV6-2/TRBV6-3,CASSYSGTGADEQYF,TGTGCCAGCAGTTACTCCGGGACCGGGGCGGATGAGCAGTACTTC
13,-,TRBJ1-1,few,TRBV6-2/TRBV6-3,CASRPPGHTEAFF,TGTGCCAGCAGGCCTCCGGGGCACACTGAAGCTTTCTTT
16,TRBD2,TRBJ2-5,-,TRBV7-9,CASSLVSPGLGETQYF,TGTGCCAGCAGCTTAGTGTCCCCGGGACTAGGAGAGACCCAGTACTTC
16,TRBD2,TRBJ2-3,-,TRBV12-3/TRBV12-4,CASSFSSGRGTDTQYF,TGTGCCAGCAGTTTCTCTAGCGGGAGGGGCACAGATACGCAGTATTTT
12,-,TRBJ2-2,-,TRBV9,CASKGKPGELFF,TGTGCCAGCAAGGGGAAGCCCGGGGAGCTGTTTTTT
14,-,TRBJ2-7,few,TRBV6-2/TRBV6-3,CASTVTSPHYEQYF,TGTGCCAGCACCGTAACTAGCCCTCATTACGAGCAGTACTTC